These 32 T cell receptor beta chains came from one sample sequenced in a study of vaccination effects on CD4 cells after COVID-19. These receptors have no known antigen. Antigen-specific CD4+ T cells expanded by the ViraFEST assay with viral peptide pools were then sequenced. Having been cultured for roughly 9 days, the cells underwent CD4+ T cell isolation. Every participant took two doses of the BNT162b2 or mRNA-1273 vaccine. Assay: immunoSEQ multiplex PCR; the TCRdb copy retains only in-frame clones and omits some. The table lists some 50,000 clones, about 74% of them singletons. Material: CD4+ T cells from PBMCs cultured with HCoV-OC43 spike peptides, obtained after COVID-19 vaccination. Subset indicated: HCoV-OC43 spike overlapping peptide pool stimulation. These receptors originate from a human donor who received a COVID-19 vaccine.

The gene calls are TRBV2 and TRBJ2-1; the match to TRBD1 covers 8 bases. The CDR3 extends over 15 amino acids. J was trimmed by 6 bases and V by 9 bases; bases with no gene match: 13. Germline loops: CDR1 SNHLY, CDR2 FYNNEI. CDR3 in amino acids: CASQTGTGIPNEQFF. CDR3 nucleotide sequence: TGTGCCAGTCAGACCGGGACAGGTATTCCCAATGAGCAGTTCTTC.

The chain links TRBV27 to TRBJ2-5; unclear D gene. The CDR3 is made up of 17 amino acids. Germline-derived CDR1 and CDR2 are MNHEY and SMNVEV (reference sequence). V was shortened by 2 bases and J by 1 base, with 17 bases between the two germline ends. The CDR3 sequence: CASSLMSGLRSQETQYF. CDR3 DNA: TGTGCCAGCAGTTTAATGTCCGGTTTGAGAAGCCAAGAGACCCAGTACTTC.

This clone was observed a handful of times. The V and J genes are TRBV5-8 and TRBJ1-6; D gene ambiguous. V gave up 1 base and J gave up 9 bases, with 2 bases separating them. In germline, CDR1 is SGHTS, CDR2 YDEGEE. CDR3 length: 11 amino acids. The chain's CDR3 is CASSLFSPLHF. In nucleotides, the CDR3 is TGTGCCAGCAGCTTGTTTTCACCCCTCCACTTT.

The CDR3 reads CASSGGGGSSYEQYF. CDR3 bases: TGTGCCAGCAGCGGGGGAGGGGGGTCTTCCTACGAGCAGTACTTC. The J gene is TRBJ2-7, the V gene TRBV3-1 (or the pseudogene TRBV3-2), with D possibly TRBD2 on 7 matching bases. The V gene's germline CDR1 is LGHDT and CDR2 YNNKEL (reference sequence). The V gene lost 5 bases and the J gene lost 1 base, with 15 bases spanning the gap. The CDR3 covers 15 residues.

V usage is TRBV2 and J usage is TRBJ2-6, with 7 bases lining up with TRBD1. Germline values: CDR1 SNHLY, CDR2 FYNNEI. Germline trimming cut 6 bases from V and 1 base from J; bases unmatched to any gene: 15. This CDR3 has 19 residues. CDR3 DNA sequence: TGTGCCAGCAGCAGACAGGGTCTGAGAATAAGTTCTGGGGCCAACGTCCTGACTTTC. Encoded protein: CASSRQGLRISSGANVLTF.

The V call is TRBV6-4, the J call TRBJ1-1; the D is unclear. The V and J ends lost 2 bases and 0 bases respectively, with 4 bases between them. The germline gives CDR1 MRHNA, CDR2 SNTAGT. CDR3 length: 13 amino acids. The CDR3 reads CASSDLLNTEAFF. CDR3 in DNA: TGTGCCAGCAGTGACCTACTGAACACTGAAGCTTTCTTT.

V usage is TRBV5-6 and J usage is TRBJ2-5; the D gene could be TRBD1 or TRBD2 (5 bases each). The germline CDR1 and CDR2 sequences are SGHDT and YYEEEE. The CDR3 length is 14 residues. Trimming took off 0 bases at V and 7 bases at J, with 13 bases between the two ends. The CDR3 here is CASSLVTARGTQYF. The CDR3 DNA reads TGTGCCAGCAGCTTGGTCACAGCGAGGGGGACCCAGTACTTC.

The chain joins TRBV18 to TRBJ1-1, with a tentative D call TRBD1 (6 bases). Germline loops: CDR1 KGHSH, CDR2 LQKENI. The V gene lost 5 bases and the J gene lost 3 bases, with 7 bases spanning the gap. This CDR3 has 12 residues. The chain's CDR3 is CASSGQYTEAFF. In nucleotides, the CDR3 is TGTGCCAGCTCAGGACAGTACACTGAAGCTTTCTTT. Complete variable domain (other parts from reference TRBV18 and TRBJ1-1): NAGVMQNPRHLVRRRGQEARLRCSPMKGHSHVYWYRQLPEEGLKFMVYLQKENIIDESGMPKERFSAEFPKEGPSILRIQQVVRGDSAAYFCASSGQYTEAFFGQGTRLTVV.

In DNA form, the CDR3 reads TGCAGCGTTGTTGGGGGGGTCATGAACACTGAAGCTTTCTTT. Translated: CSVVGGVMNTEAFF. The chain has TRBV29-1 and TRBJ1-1; tentative D call: TRBD1 (5 bases). This CDR3 comprises 14 residues. Trimming took 4 bases from V and 0 from J, leaving 12 bases between them. Germline CDR1 reads SQVTM; CDR2 reads ANQGSEA.

The rearrangement links TRBV11-3 to TRBJ2-3; D is ambiguous. CDR1 SGHNT and CDR2 YENEEA come from the germline V gene. The germline V and J ends were trimmed by 5 bases and 0 bases, with 9 bases remaining between them. This CDR3 region has 14 residues. In DNA, the CDR3 is TGTGCCAGCAGCAGGTCCCCTAGCACAGATACGCAGTATTTT. Protein: CASSRSPSTDTQYF.

In its sample, this clone was seen a few times. This rearrangement joins TRBV10-3 to TRBJ2-7; D call uncertain. Germline V gene sequence: CDR1 ENHRY, CDR2 SYGVKD. The CDR3 is 12 residues long. Between the trimmed V and J ends, which lost 7 bases and 4 bases, there was a span of 11 bases. The CDR3 loop is CAITGSSYEQYF. In nucleotides, the CDR3 is TGTGCCATCACCGGGTCTAGTTACGAGCAGTACTTC.

This clone has just a few counts. This chain joins TRBV5-6 and TRBJ2-1; the match to TRBD2 covers 14 bases. The CDR3 consists of 19 residues. In germline, CDR1 is SGHDT, CDR2 YYEEEE. V lost 3 bases, J lost 7 bases, and 15 bases stayed unmatched. This CDR3 reads CASSWGLTSGGVVGNEQFF. The CDR3, as DNA: TGTGCCAGCAGCTGGGGGCTGACTAGCGGGGGGGTAGTCGGGAATGAGCAGTTCTTC.

This clone was counted between two and nine times. The rearrangement links TRBV12-3 or TRBV12-4 to TRBJ1-2; no definite D call. The V and J ends lost 7 bases and 8 bases respectively, with 17 bases between them. This CDR3 is 13 amino acids long. This CDR3 reads CASTLGRVHGYTF. CDR3 DNA: TGTGCCAGCACCCTGGGGAGGGTACACGGCTACACCTTC.

CDR3 in amino acids: CAIRRGSGANVLTF. CDR3 bases: TGTGCCATCAGGCGGGGGTCTGGGGCCAACGTCCTGACTTTC. This chain joins TRBV10-3 and TRBJ2-6, with TRBD2 matching over 7 bases. The length of the CDR3 is 14 residues. The V gene's germline CDR1 is ENHRY and CDR2 SYGVKD. Trimming at V came to 6 bases and at J to 1 base, leaving 0 bases not matched to a gene.

This clone was seen a single time. The chain uses TRBV5-4 and TRBJ2-2, with 10 positions matching TRBD1. Looked up from germline, CDR1 is SGHNT and CDR2 is YYREEE (reference sequence). CDR3 size: 16 residues. V lost 5 bases, J lost 1 base, and 5 bases stayed unmatched. Here the CDR3 reads CASRKGTGENTGELFF. The DNA for the CDR3 is TGTGCCAGCAGAAAAGGGACAGGGGAGAACACCGGGGAGCTGTTTTTT.

The V call is TRBV9, the J call TRBJ2-1; 8 bases match TRBD2. Germline CDR1 reads SGDLS; CDR2 reads YYNGEE. The CDR3 is 17 residues long. V shed 4 bases and J 0 bases; nucleotides not matched to a gene: 9. In nucleotides, the CDR3 is TGTGCCAGCAGCCCCCGGGGGGGCGGGGGCTCCTACAATGAGCAGTTCTTC. This codes for CASSPRGGGGSYNEQFF.

The chain joins TRBV6-6 to TRBJ2-1; no firm D call. Deletions cut 3 bases from V and 11 bases from J, with 11 bases between. The CDR3 loop spans 12 amino acids. Germline V gives CDR1 MNHNY, CDR2 SVGAGI (reference sequence). The CDR3 region is CASSYELRKQFF. The CDR3 DNA reads TGTGCCAGCAGTTATGAGCTCAGGAAGCAGTTCTTC.

The chain combines TRBV6-5 with TRBJ2-5, with TRBD2 identical over 8 bases. Germline V gene data show CDR1 as MNHEY and CDR2 as SVGAGI. Trimming at V came to 3 bases and at J to 2 bases, leaving 2 bases not matched to a gene. This CDR3 has 14 residues. The CDR3 here is CASSYAGGQETQYF. CDR3 in DNA: TGTGCCAGCAGTTATGCGGGGGGTCAAGAGACCCAGTACTTC.

This chain links TRBV5-1 with TRBJ2-1, with 12 bases aligning to TRBD2. CDR1 and CDR2 from the germline V gene are SGHRS and YFSETQ. This CDR3 has 15 amino acids. Germline trimming cut 0 bases from V and 8 bases from J; bases unmatched to any gene: 3. CDR3 protein: CASSLAASGRDEQFF. The CDR3 bases are TGCGCCAGCAGCTTGGCCGCTAGCGGGAGGGATGAGCAGTTCTTC.

The chain uses TRBV6-4 and TRBJ1-1; D perhaps matches TRBD1 (5 bases). The V end lost 6 bases, the J end lost 4 bases, and 12 bases lay between the germline ends. The germline CDR1 and CDR2 sequences are MRHNA and SNTAGT. This CDR3 is 13 amino acids long. CDR3 nucleotide sequence: TGTGCCAGCAGGCGGGACCCGACCACTGAAGCTTTCTTT. Amino acids: CASRRDPTTEAFF.

V is TRBV5-1 and J is TRBJ2-5, with TRBD1 matching over 11 bases. This CDR3 has 14 amino acids. Germline assignment: CDR1 SGHRS and CDR2 YFSETQ. Unmatched junction bases numbered 3, after V lost 4 bases and J lost 4 bases. The CDR3 loop reads CASSGQGARETQYF. In nucleotides, the CDR3 is TGCGCCAGCAGCGGACAGGGGGCCAGAGAGACCCAGTACTTC.

The chain employs TRBV5-1 and TRBJ2-3, with 11 bases that match TRBD2. The CDR3 has 15 residues. Germline-derived CDR1 and CDR2 are SGHRS and YFSETQ. V lost 6 bases to trimming and J lost 5 bases; unmatched junction nucleotides: 8. The chain's CDR3 is CASTLAGGQQDTQYF. CDR3 nucleotide sequence: TGCGCCAGCACCTTAGCGGGAGGGCAACAAGATACGCAGTATTTT. The variable domain in full, with the rest retrieved from reference TRBV5-1 and TRBJ2-3, is KAGVTQTPRYLIKTRGQQVTLSCSPISGHRSVSWYQQTPGQGLQFLFEYFSETQRNKGNFPGRFSGRQFSNSRSEMNVSTLELGDSALYLCASTLAGGQQDTQYFGPGTRLTVL.

V and J are TRBV3-1 (or the pseudogene TRBV3-2) and TRBJ2-5, with 11 bases that match TRBD2. Germline V gives CDR1 LGHDT, CDR2 YNNKEL (reference sequence). CDR3 length equals 15 residues. V gave up 0 bases and J gave up 6 bases; unmatched junction bases: 3. The CDR3 protein is CASSQDASGGQTQYF. The CDR3, as DNA: TGTGCCAGCAGCCAAGATGCTAGCGGGGGGCAGACCCAGTACTTC.

This chain connects TRBV5-1 to TRBJ1-3; TRBD1 aligns across 8 bases. From germline, CDR1 is SGHRS and CDR2 YFSETQ. This CDR3 has 15 amino acids. With 0 bases clipped from V and 4 bases from J, the junction kept 3 bases outside the gene matches. The CDR3 DNA reads as TGCGCCAGCAGCTTGGACGGACAGGGCGGAAACACCATATATTTT. Protein product: CASSLDGQGGNTIYF.

V usage is TRBV28 and J usage is TRBJ1-4; 8 nucleotides line up with TRBD1. Germline assignment: CDR1 MDHEN and CDR2 SYDVKM. The CDR3 extends over 14 amino acids. Trimming took 7 bases from V and 8 from J; bases not matched to a gene: 9. The CDR3: CASNDRGRVEKLFF. The CDR3, as DNA: TGTGCCAGCAATGACAGGGGCCGCGTGGAAAAACTGTTTTTT.

The V gene is TRBV7-2, the J gene TRBJ2-3; no firm D call. V lost 1 base to trimming and J lost 3 bases, with 14 bases between them. The CDR3 covers 16 residues. Germline V gives CDR1 SGHTA, CDR2 FQGNSA. As DNA, the CDR3 is TGTGCCAGCAGCTTAGATCCGGCGTCCCTTACAGATACGCAGTATTTT. Protein sequence: CASSLDPASLTDTQYF.

This clone has only a few counts. This chain uses TRBV6-5 with TRBJ1-5; D gene ambiguous. V was clipped by 9 bases and J by 2 bases, with 14 bases between them. From germline, CDR1 is MNHEY and CDR2 SVGAGI. The CDR3 contains 14 residues. In nucleotides, the CDR3 is TGTGCCAGTAAGGGATCCTGGGGCAATCAGCCCCAGCATTTT. Its translation is CASKGSWGNQPQHF.

The chain combines TRBV6-5 with TRBJ1-5, with unresolved D. This CDR3 comprises 12 residues. CDR1 is MNHEY, CDR2 SVGAGI, per germline. Trimming shortened V by 4 bases and J by 6 bases, and 7 bases separated the two germline ends. CDR3 sequence reads: CASSFLGQPQHF. The DNA of the CDR3 is TGTGCCAGCAGTTTTTTAGGTCAGCCCCAGCATTTT.

The rearrangement joins TRBV9 to TRBJ2-2; 8 bases are shared with TRBD2. Per germline, CDR1 SGDLS and CDR2 YYNGEE. V gave up 2 bases and J gave up 6 bases; unmatched junction bases: 3. The CDR3 is 14 residues long. Here the CDR3 DNA reads TGTGCCAGCAGCGTGTCGGGAGGGTCCGGGGAGCTGTTTTTT. Its translation: CASSVSGGSGELFF.

CDR3 protein: CASSLRDEQFF. DNA of the CDR3: TGTGCCAGCAGCCTTCGCGATGAGCAGTTCTTC. The chain joins TRBV11-2 to TRBJ2-1, with D unclear. Trimming took 5 bases from V and 8 from J, leaving 7 bases between them. The CDR3 totals 11 residues. Germline values: CDR1 SGHAT, CDR2 FQNNGV.

This clone has just one count. The chain links TRBV19 to TRBJ2-3, with D maybe TRBD2 (6 bases). The CDR3 consists of 13 residues. Germline CDR1 and CDR2: LNHDA and SQIVND (reference sequence). Deletions cut 7 bases from V and 9 bases from J, with 17 bases between. The CDR3 loop is CASKERGTGTQYF. The CDR3, as DNA: TGTGCCAGTAAGGAACGGGGGACGGGCACGCAGTATTTT.

This chain's CDR3 is CASGMTSRTEAFF. CDR3 DNA: TGTGCCAGCGGAATGACTTCGAGGACTGAAGCTTTCTTT. This chain uses TRBV12-3 or TRBV12-4 with TRBJ1-1; D remains ambiguous. The CDR3 is 13 amino acids. V was cut by 8 bases and J by 5 bases, with 15 bases left in between.